This TCR beta chain was captured in a study of molecular identifiers for immune sequencing clone quantification. TCRdb re-derived calls from the PCR reads in MiXCR, one entry per CDR3 protein. Seen here are approximately 550,000 distinct CDR3 sequences, about 26% observed once, and the top ten hold around 0.8%. The CDR3 has 14 amino acids. The V end was cut by 6 bases, the J end by 6 bases, with 17 bases between. Germline-derived CDR1 and CDR2 are MNHEY and SMNVEV (reference sequence). The clonotype originates from a human donor in good health. Some libraries in this study had Jurkat cell RNA spiked in. The J gene is TRBJ2-5, the V gene TRBV27; perhaps TRBD2 as D (6 bases). Sequencing was carried out using naive CD8+ T cells from blood, with Jurkat cell RNA spiked in. Sample subset: FACS-sorted CD8+CD4-CCR7+CD45RA+ naive T cells. In DNA form, the CDR3 reads TGTGCCAGCAGGTCCCGGGACTTCCTAAAGACCCAGTACTTC. It is translated as CASRSRDFLKTQYF.